The 18 T cell receptor beta chains presented below share a single source sample, sequenced in a study of blood T cell repertoires in COVID-19. Here immunoSEQ multiplex PCR was the method, and the copy in TCRdb shows in-frame clones only, minus some. The top ten hold roughly 2.1% of the sample, which has tens of thousands of clones, roughly 90% seen once. Material: peripheral blood. The receptors come from a man aged 50 to 60 with acute or convalescent COVID-19.

This rearrangement joins TRBV19 to TRBJ2-3, with 12 bases aligning to TRBD2. With 6 bases clipped from V and 7 bases from J, the junction kept 8 bases outside the gene matches. The CDR3 length is 15 residues. Germline loops: CDR1 LNHDA, CDR2 SQIVND (reference sequence). CDR3 in amino acids: CASRPLAGGRNTQYF. The DNA of the CDR3 is TGTGCCAGTAGGCCCCTAGCGGGGGGGCGAAATACGCAGTATTTT.

The V gene is TRBV9, the J gene TRBJ1-2; no definite D call. Trimming took off 4 bases at V and 1 base at J, with 5 bases between the two ends. This CDR3 is 12 amino acids long. The germline gives CDR1 SGDLS, CDR2 YYNGEE. The CDR3 loop is CASSRSNYGYTF. CDR3 nucleotide sequence: TGTGCCAGCAGCAGGAGTAACTATGGCTACACCTTC.

J is TRBJ2-7 and V is TRBV25-1; D may be TRBD1 (5 bases). Germline lookup yields CDR1 MGHDK and CDR2 SYGVNS. CDR3 length: 14 residues. The V end was cut by 3 bases, the J end by 2 bases, with 11 bases between. Here the CDR3 reads CASSDAGPAYEQYV. CDR3 bases: TGTGCCAGCAGTGACGCAGGGCCTGCCTACGAGCAGTACGTC.

This chain links TRBV7-2 with TRBJ1-1; the match to TRBD1 covers 8 bases. This CDR3 has 18 residues. The J segment lost 1 base and the V segment lost 3 bases, leaving 13 bases of the junction unmatched. The germline gives CDR1 SGHTA, CDR2 FQGNSA. The CDR3 loop reads CASSFAFIHTGGNTEAFF. CDR3 in DNA: TGTGCCAGCAGCTTCGCATTTATTCACACAGGGGGGAACACTGAAGCTTTCTTT.

V gene TRBV30 combines with J gene TRBJ1-1; D is undetermined. Trimming removed 4 bases from V and 2 bases from J, with 8 bases in between. CDR1 GTSNPN and CDR2 SVGIG come from the germline V gene (reference sequence). The CDR3 has 12 amino acids. The CDR3 bases are TGTGCCTGGATGGGCCCCAACACTGAAGCTTTCTTT. This encodes CAWMGPNTEAFF.

The CDR3 nucleotides are TGTGCCAGCATCAAACAGGGAATGAACACTGAAGCTTTCTTT. Amino acid sequence: CASIKQGMNTEAFF. This chain uses TRBV6-6 with TRBJ1-1, with TRBD1 as a possible D gene (6 bases). V lost 7 bases to trimming and J lost 0 bases, with 12 bases between them. Germline CDR1 is MNHNY and CDR2 is SVGAGI (reference sequence). The CDR3 contains 14 residues.

V gene TRBV10-3 combines with J gene TRBJ2-7; perhaps TRBD2 as D (6 bases). Germline assignment: CDR1 ENHRY and CDR2 SYGVKD. Trimming pared 0 bases from V and 7 bases from J, leaving 16 bases between. The CDR3 spans 15 residues. The CDR3 loop is CAISESMGGPKEQYF. The CDR3 nucleotides are TGTGCCATCAGTGAGTCGATGGGAGGACCTAAAGAGCAGTACTTC.

V gene TRBV7-2 combines with J gene TRBJ1-2, with D possibly being TRBD1 (6 bases). V lost 5 bases and J 5 bases, leaving 18 bases between the germline ends. Germline CDR1 SGHTA, CDR2 FQGNSA. The CDR3 totals 15 residues. This CDR3 is CASSVYQMTGYGYTF. In DNA, the CDR3 is TGTGCCAGCAGCGTATACCAGATGACAGGATATGGCTACACCTTC.

This sequence joins TRBV3-1 (or the pseudogene TRBV3-2) and TRBJ2-1; 11 bases fit TRBD2. CDR3 length: 15 residues. Germline V gene sequence: CDR1 LGHDT, CDR2 YNNKEL (reference sequence). Trimming took 4 bases from V and 8 from J; bases not matched to a gene: 7. DNA of the CDR3: TGTGCCAGCAGCCCCCGGGGTAGCGGGGGGGATGAGCAGTTCTTC. It yields the protein CASSPRGSGGDEQFF.

About this clone: A read error may produce the germline difference seen at one junction end. The genes are TRBV5-6 and TRBJ2-1; 8 bases match TRBD1. The CDR3 is 16 amino acids. Germline assignment: CDR1 SGHDT and CDR2 YYEEEE. The CDR3 is CASSLFSGQGYNKQFF. CDR3 sequence (DNA): TGTGCCAGCAGCTTGTTTTCAGGACAGGGCTACAATAAGCAGTTCTTC.

This clone came up once. The gene calls are TRBV7-9 and TRBJ2-7; the match to TRBD1 covers 10 bases. Germline-derived CDR1 and CDR2 are SEHNR and FQNEAQ (reference sequence). This CDR3 is 14 amino acids long. V dropped 7 bases and J dropped 5; count of bases not matched to a gene: 8. CDR3 residues: CASTLTGGVDEQYF. The DNA of the CDR3 is TGTGCCAGCACCCTGACAGGGGGCGTAGACGAGCAGTACTTC.

This clone is a singleton in its sample. V is TRBV7-9 and J is TRBJ1-1; D perhaps matches TRBD1 (5 bases). Looked up from germline, CDR1 is SEHNR and CDR2 is FQNEAQ (reference sequence). V lost 5 bases to trimming and J lost 8 bases, with 12 bases between them. The CDR3 contains 12 residues. CDR3 loop: CASSPARQEAFF. Written as DNA, the CDR3 is TGTGCCAGCAGCCCAGCCCGACAGGAAGCTTTCTTT.

The V gene is TRBV9, the J gene TRBJ2-3; a weak D match, TRBD2 (5 bases). In germline, CDR1 is SGDLS, CDR2 YYNGEE. Deletions cut 0 bases from V and 4 bases from J, with 21 bases between. This CDR3 contains 18 residues. CDR3 bases: TGTGCCAGCAGCGTAGTCCCTGGACTGACAAAAAGATCAGATACGCAGTATTTT. It is translated as CASSVVPGLTKRSDTQYF. Full variable domain (missing parts from reference TRBV9 and TRBJ2-3): DSGVTQTPKHLITATGQRVTLRCSPRSGDLSVYWYQQSLDQGLQFLIQYYNGEERAKGNILERFSAQQFPDLHSELNLSSLELGDSALYFCASSVVPGLTKRSDTQYFGPGTRLTVL.

The chain recombines TRBV5-4 with TRBJ2-3, with TRBD2 matching over 10 bases. This CDR3 is built from 18 residues. V shed 4 bases and J 6 bases; nucleotides not matched to a gene: 17. Germline assignment: CDR1 SGHNT and CDR2 YYREEE (reference sequence). The DNA for the CDR3 is TGTGCCAGCAGCCCTACCCCCCTAGCGGGGGTTGGTGAGGATACGCAGTATTTT. Amino acid sequence: CASSPTPLAGVGEDTQYF. Together with reference TRBV5-4 and TRBJ2-3, the CDR3 gives the full variable domain: ETGVTQSPTHLIKTRGQQVTLRCSSQSGHNTVSWYQQALGQGPQFIFQYYREEENGRGNFPPRFSGLQFPNYSSELNVNALELDDSALYLCASSPTPLAGVGEDTQYFGPGTRLTVL.

The V call is TRBV28, the J call TRBJ1-2; 7 nucleotides line up with TRBD1. Germline V lookup: CDR1 MDHEN, CDR2 SYDVKM. V lost 5 bases, J lost 6 bases, and 6 bases stayed unmatched. The CDR3 is 13 amino acids. CDR3 protein: CASSTMTGNGYTF. The CDR3 DNA sequence: TGTGCCAGCAGTACTATGACAGGGAATGGCTACACCTTC.

A single count supports this clone. The chain has TRBV24-1 and TRBJ2-3; D remains unclear. The ends were cut back, 0 bases at V and 6 bases at J, with 3 bases in the middle. Germline-derived CDR1 and CDR2 are KGHDR and SFDVKD. The CDR3 has 12 residues. The CDR3: CATSDLGDTQYF. The DNA for the CDR3 is TGTGCCACCAGTGATTTGGGCGATACGCAGTATTTT.

The V and J genes are TRBV19 and TRBJ1-5; 9 positions agree with TRBD1. This CDR3 has 14 residues. Looked up from germline, CDR1 is LNHDA and CDR2 is SQIVND (reference sequence). Losses at the gene ends were 5 bases for V and 7 bases for J; bases not matched to a gene: 6. In nucleotides, the CDR3 is TGTGCCAGTAGTCCAACAGGGGGCGACCAGCCCCAGCATTTT. Translation gives CASSPTGGDQPQHF.

CDR3 in amino acids: CASSLRLADNNEQFF. CDR3 sequence (DNA): TGTGCCAGCAGTTTAAGACTAGCGGATAACAATGAGCAGTTCTTC. This rearrangement joins TRBV27 to TRBJ2-1; TRBD2 matches at 9 bases. Looked up from germline, CDR1 is MNHEY and CDR2 is SMNVEV (reference sequence). The V segment lost 2 bases and the J segment 5 bases; nucleotides outside the gene matches: 4. CDR3 length: 15 residues.